This is a list of T cell receptor beta chains from one sample in a study of blood T cell repertoires in COVID-19. Measured with immunoSEQ multiplex PCR; TCRdb has only the in-frame clones, and not every one. The table shows 120,000 to 150,000 clones, with 75% to 85% occurring only once. The sequenced sample consisted of peripheral blood. These receptors were collected from a human donor with acute or convalescent COVID-19. The donor label of this sample is uncertain. CDR3s include the opening cysteine and the closing phenylalanine or tryptophan. A D gene is named only where the DNA matches it firmly. Only some rows state a clone size, as once, few, many or a class for expanded clones.

NA	TRBV5-1	13	NA	TRBJ1-1	CASSWSPGTEAFF	TGCGCCAGCAGCTGGTCCCCGGGGACTGAAGCTTTCTTT
NA	TRBV6-5	13	NA	TRBJ1-2	CASSWTVGYGYTF	TGTGCCAGCAGTTGGACAGTGGGTTATGGCTACACCTTC
NA	TRBV24-1	14	NA	TRBJ2-7	CATSDSSWPYEQYF	TGTGCCACCAGTGATTCTTCCTGGCCCTACGAGCAGTACTTC
TRBD1	TRBV30	13	NA	TRBJ1-4	CAWSVQGVEKLFF	TGTGCCTGGAGTGTACAGGGGGTTGAAAAACTGTTTTTT
NA	TRBV6-5	15	NA	TRBJ1-5	CASSLNGGNNQPQHF	TGTGCCAGCAGTTTAAACGGAGGTAACAATCAGCCCCAGCATTTT
NA	TRBV5-6	13	once	TRBJ1-6	CASSTGYNSPLHF	TGTGCCAGCAGCACAGGTTATAATTCACCCCTCCACTTT
TRBD2	TRBV12-3/TRBV12-4	13	NA	TRBJ2-1	CASSSLGGNEQFF	TGTGCCAGCAGTTCCCTGGGGGGGAATGAGCAGTTCTTC
TRBD1	TRBV18	13	NA	TRBJ1-1	CASSGQGGTEAFF	TGTGCCAGCTCAGGACAGGGGGGCACTGAAGCTTTCTTT
NA	TRBV18	15	NA	TRBJ2-2	CASSPSPTITGELFF	TGTGCCAGCTCACCGTCGCCGACTATTACCGGGGAGCTGTTTTTT
TRBD2	TRBV7-3	14	NA	TRBJ2-1	CASSLGTSVNEQFF	TGTGCCAGCAGCTTAGGGACTAGCGTAAATGAGCAGTTCTTC
TRBD1	TRBV29-1	12	NA	TRBJ1-2	CSVGQGTYGYTF	TGCAGCGTTGGACAGGGGACCTATGGCTACACCTTC
TRBD1	TRBV10-2	14	NA	TRBJ1-5	CASQGTGIGQPQHF	TGCGCCAGCCAAGGGACAGGGATTGGTCAGCCCCAGCATTTT
TRBD1	TRBV9	18	NA	TRBJ1-2	CASSENRDRGLDSYGYTF	TGTGCCAGCAGCGAAAACCGGGACAGGGGGCTTGATAGCTATGGCTACACCTTC
TRBD2	TRBV3-1/TRBV3-2	14	once	TRBJ2-1	CASSRTSLVDEQFF	TGTGCCAGCAGTCGGACTAGCCTGGTGGATGAGCAGTTCTTC
NA	TRBV4-2	16	NA	TRBJ1-2	CASSHPPEVSAYGYTF	TGTGCCAGCAGCCATCCGCCGGAGGTGTCCGCGTATGGCTACACCTTC
TRBD1	TRBV19	14	few	TRBJ2-7	CASSVGQGTYEQYF	TGTGCCAGTAGTGTCGGACAGGGAACCTACGAGCAGTACTTC
NA	TRBV7-8	13	NA	TRBJ1-5	CASSFAGNQPQHF	TGTGCCAGCAGCTTCGCAGGGAATCAGCCCCAGCATTTT
TRBD1	TRBV4-1	15	NA	TRBJ1-1	CASSRPGQGATEAFF	TGCGCCAGCAGCCGCCCGGGACAGGGGGCCACTGAAGCTTTCTTT
NA	TRBV23-1	14	NA	TRBJ1-5	CASSRRRGNQPQHF	TGCGCCAGCAGTCGCAGGCGGGGGAATCAGCCCCAGCATTTT
NA	TRBV25-1	13	NA	TRBJ1-5	CASGGMGNQPQHF	TGTGCCAGCGGGGGGATGGGCAATCAGCCCCAGCATTTT
TRBD2	TRBV4-1	15	NA	TRBJ2-2	CASSRTRGGGGELFF	TGCGCCAGCAGCCGAACCCGGGGGGGAGGCGGGGAGCTGTTTTTT
TRBD1	TRBV5-1	17	NA	TRBJ2-2	CASSSPGTEPNTGELFF	TGCGCCAGCAGCTCCCCCGGGACAGAGCCGAACACCGGGGAGCTGTTTTTT
TRBD2	TRBV5-1	15	once	TRBJ2-5	CASSSQTSGGATQYF	TGCGCCAGCAGCTCGCAGACTAGCGGGGGGGCCACCCAGTACTTC
NA	TRBV6-5	14	NA	TRBJ1-4	CASSYSGTREKLFF	TGTGCCAGCAGTTACTCCGGGACTAGAGAAAAACTGTTTTTT
TRBD1	TRBV9	15	NA	TRBJ1-1	CASSPYRGLNTEAFF	TGTGCCAGCAGTCCTTACAGGGGATTGAACACTGAAGCTTTCTTT
NA	TRBV18	14	NA	TRBJ2-2	CATLLGHRRVGLFF	TGTGCCACCCTACTGGGACACAGACGGGTGGGGCTGTTTTTT
NA	TRBV5-1	15	few	TRBJ1-1	CASSPSWGGGTEAFF	TGCGCCAGCAGCCCGTCCTGGGGCGGGGGCACTGAAGCTTTCTTT
NA	TRBV27	15	NA	TRBJ1-2	CASRPGQSGNYGYTF	TGTGCCAGCAGACCCGGACAGTCGGGGAACTATGGCTACACCTTC
NA	TRBV3-1/TRBV3-2	13	NA	TRBJ1-5	CASSPRSWQPQHF	TGTGCCAGCAGCCCGCGTAGTTGGCAGCCCCAGCATTTT
NA	TRBV30	15	NA	TRBJ1-1	CAWSWITAGDTEAFF	TGTGCCTGGAGTTGGATTACCGCAGGGGATACTGAAGCTTTCTTT
NA	TRBV6-1	13	NA	TRBJ1-2	CASSENTGYGYTF	TGTGCCAGCAGTGAAAACACGGGCTATGGCTACACCTTC
NA	TRBV10-3	16	NA	TRBJ2-2	CAISDLGRGNTGELFF	TGTGCCATCAGTGACCTAGGCCGAGGGAACACCGGGGAGCTGTTTTTT
NA	TRBV27	14	NA	TRBJ1-2	CASSLGGAVYGYTF	TGTGCCAGCAGTTTAGGTGGGGCGGTCTATGGCTACACCTTC
NA	TRBV7-3	17	NA	TRBJ2-3	CASSLTRVPWGADTQYF	TGTGCCAGCAGCTTAACGCGGGTCCCATGGGGGGCAGATACGCAGTATTTT
NA	TRBV6-5	14	few	TRBJ1-5	CASSYSSTNQPQHF	TGTGCCAGCAGTTACTCGAGCACCAATCAGCCCCAGCATTTT
TRBD2	TRBV18	15	NA	TRBJ2-3	CASSPGSGGGDTQYF	TGTGCCAGCTCACCAGGTAGCGGGGGTGGAGATACGCAGTATTTT
NA	TRBV30	14	NA	TRBJ2-2	CAWSVGSLTGELFF	TGTGCCTGGAGTGTCGGGTCGTTAACCGGGGAGCTGTTTTTT
NA	TRBV5-4	15	once	TRBJ1-2	CASSPSETGLTGYTF	TGTGCCAGCAGTCCTTCCGAGACAGGATTGACTGGCTACACCTTC
NA	TRBV5-5	14	NA	TRBJ1-1	CASSLDTSGTEAFF	TGTGCCAGCAGCTTGGACACCTCGGGGACTGAAGCTTTCTTT
TRBD1	TRBV25-1	16	NA	TRBJ1-3	CASSEVGTGQGNTIYF	TGTGCCAGCAGTGAGGTTGGGACAGGGCAAGGAAACACCATATATTTT
TRBD1	TRBV5-1	15	NA	TRBJ1-1	CASSFSRTGNTEAFF	TGCGCCAGCAGCTTTTCCCGGACAGGGAACACTGAAGCTTTCTTT
TRBD1	TRBV27	16	few	TRBJ2-1	CASSWQGASSYNEQFF	TGTGCCAGCAGTTGGCAGGGGGCAAGCTCCTACAATGAGCAGTTCTTC
TRBD1	TRBV10-1	13	NA	TRBJ1-1	CASSKQGATEAFF	TGCGCCAGCAGTAAACAGGGGGCCACTGAAGCTTTCTTT
NA	TRBV5-4	14	NA	TRBJ1-2	CASSLDRSDYGYTF	TGTGCCAGCAGCCTCGACAGAAGCGACTATGGCTACACCTTC
NA	TRBV5-4	15	NA	TRBJ1-4	CASSLVAGNNEKLFF	TGTGCCAGCAGCTTGGTGGCAGGGAATAATGAAAAACTGTTTTTT
TRBD1	TRBV7-9	14	NA	TRBJ2-3	CASSRDRETDTQYF	TGTGCCAGCAGCCGGGACAGGGAGACAGATACGCAGTATTTT
TRBD1	TRBV10-2	15	NA	TRBJ2-3	CASSPGQSAFDTQYF	TGCGCCAGCAGCCCGGGACAGTCAGCTTTTGATACGCAGTATTTT
NA	TRBV29-1	15	few	TRBJ2-3	CSVERWGESTDTQYF	TGCAGCGTGGAGCGGTGGGGAGAAAGCACAGATACGCAGTATTTT